A single sample gave rise to the 9 T cell receptor beta chains below, sequenced in a study of blood T cell repertoires in COVID-19. Here immunoSEQ multiplex PCR was the method, and the copy in TCRdb shows in-frame clones only, minus some. The sample lists 150,000 to 200,000 clones, around 80% occurring once. The sequenced material came from peripheral blood. The receptors derive from a woman at least 80 years old with acute or convalescent COVID-19.

The V gene is TRBV27, the J gene TRBJ2-5, with 14 bases identical to TRBD2. The germline V gene encodes CDR1 MNHEY and CDR2 SMNVEV (reference sequence). This CDR3 region has 15 residues. V trimming: 6 bases; J trimming: 5 bases; junction bases outside the gene matches: 5. In DNA form, the CDR3 reads TGTGCCAGCAGGACTAGCGGGGGGGTCATGGAGACCCAGTACTTC. Residues: CASRTSGGVMETQYF.

V is TRBV20-1 and J is TRBJ1-1, with D possibly TRBD1 on 6 matching bases. The CDR3 covers 10 residues. Germline CDR1 DFQATT, CDR2 SNEGSKA (reference sequence). With 6 bases removed from V and 12 bases from J, the gap between germline ends came to 14 bases. The CDR3, as DNA: TGCAGTGCCGGGGGGCAGGAAACTTTCTTT. It encodes CSAGGQETFF.

The sample holds many counts of this clone. The chain carries TRBV11-2 and TRBJ2-3; TRBD1 might be the D (5 bases). V lost 1 base and J lost 9, with 14 bases in between. CDR3 length: 14 residues. Germline assignment: CDR1 SGHAT and CDR2 FQNNGV. As DNA, the CDR3 is TGTGCCAGCAGCTTAGGGGGCACACAGCAAACGCAGTATTTT. It specifies CASSLGGTQQTQYF.

This sequence joins TRBV27 and TRBJ2-1, with a tentative D call TRBD1 (6 bases). Between the trimmed V and J ends, which lost 0 bases and 0 bases, there was a span of 18 bases. The CDR3 spans 19 residues. The germline V gene encodes CDR1 MNHEY and CDR2 SMNVEV (reference sequence). CDR3: CASSLSNDNQGFSYNEQFF. The CDR3, as DNA: TGTGCCAGCAGTTTATCGAATGATAACCAGGGGTTCTCCTACAATGAGCAGTTCTTC.

The chain carries TRBV18 and TRBJ2-3; 8 positions agree with TRBD2. V trimming: 1 base; J trimming: 3 bases; junction bases outside the gene matches: 3. Per germline, CDR1 KGHSH and CDR2 LQKENI. The CDR3 runs 15 residues. As DNA, the CDR3 is TGTGCCAGCTCACCACAACTAGCGGCAACAGATACGCAGTATTTT. Amino acids: CASSPQLAATDTQYF. Combining the CDR3 with reference TRBV18 and TRBJ2-3 gives the whole variable domain NAGVMQNPRHLVRRRGQEARLRCSPMKGHSHVYWYRQLPEEGLKFMVYLQKENIIDESGMPKERFSAEFPKEGPSILRIQQVVRGDSAAYFCASSPQLAATDTQYFGPGTRLTVL.

The V gene is TRBV29-1, the J gene TRBJ2-7, with 8 bases matching TRBD1. The CDR3 is made up of 13 amino acids. V shed 4 bases and J 6 bases; nucleotides not matched to a gene: 8. Germline-derived CDR1 and CDR2 are SQVTM and ANQGSEA. CDR3 amino acids: CSVGDRTGSEQYF. CDR3 sequence (DNA): TGCAGCGTTGGGGACAGGACAGGGTCCGAGCAGTACTTC.

The chain carries TRBV29-1 and TRBJ2-1, with TRBD2 matching over 9 bases. The CDR3 spans 14 residues. The germline V gene encodes CDR1 SQVTM and CDR2 ANQGSEA. V lost 1 base and J lost 7; bases outside the gene matches: 5. Written as DNA, the CDR3 is TGCAGCGTTGAAGGACTAGCGGAGGGGAATGAGCAGTTCTTC. Amino acids: CSVEGLAEGNEQFF.

V usage is TRBV5-1 and J usage is TRBJ2-5; no firm D call. Trimming removed 2 bases at V and 1 base at J, with 6 bases between. Germline CDR1 and CDR2: SGHRS and YFSETQ. The CDR3 is 13 residues long. For the CDR3, the DNA is TGCGCCAGCAGCTTACCTAGCCAAGAGACCCAGTACTTC. Amino acid sequence: CASSLPSQETQYF.

V and J are TRBV9 and TRBJ1-3; D is possibly TRBD1 (6 bases). The germline gives CDR1 SGDLS, CDR2 YYNGEE. This CDR3 region has 16 residues. With 1 base removed from V and 4 bases from J, the gap between germline ends came to 15 bases. The CDR3 sequence is CASSVNTGTTGNTIYF. The CDR3 DNA reads TGTGCCAGCAGCGTAAACACTGGGACAACGGGAAACACCATATATTTT.